A selection of T cell receptor beta chains follows, all from one sample in a study of sequential checkpoint blockade in melanoma. The protocol was immunoSEQ multiplex PCR, while the TCRdb copy is restricted to in-frame clones and leaves out a portion. The sample includes approximately 12,000 clones, 82% of them seen just once. The sequencing used CD8+ T cells sorted from blood (inferred from file names), collected from a patient given nivolumab and ipilimumab in sequence. The receptors were gathered from a human donor with melanoma. CDR3s include the opening cysteine and the closing phenylalanine or tryptophan. The order of the fields is D gene, V gene, clone size, J gene, CDR3 protein, CDR3 DNA. D genes are given only for firm matches. A clone size is listed for some rows: how often the clone was seen (once, few, many), or a class if it is expanded.

D: TRBD2
V: TRBV4-1
size: .
J: TRBJ2-2
CDR3: CASSPGGAGGLANTGELFF
DNA: TGCGCCAGCAGCCCCGGTGGGGCGGGAGGCCTTGCGAACACCGGGGAGCTGTTTTTT

D: TRBD1
V: TRBV5-1
size: .
J: TRBJ2-7
CDR3: CASSTGQGLEQYF
DNA: TGCGCCAGCAGCACAGGACAGGGGCTCGAGCAGTACTTC

D: .
V: TRBV6-4
size: .
J: TRBJ2-1
CDR3: CASSDYRTNEQFF
DNA: TGTGCCAGCAGTGACTACAGGACGAATGAGCAGTTCTTC

D: .
V: TRBV7-9
size: .
J: TRBJ1-2
CDR3: CASSFEVDYGYTF
DNA: TGTGCCAGCAGCTTCGAGGTGGACTATGGCTACACCTTC

D: TRBD2
V: TRBV2
size: .
J: TRBJ2-3
CDR3: CASSFPGLAGADTQYF
DNA: TGTGCCAGCAGTTTCCCGGGACTAGCGGGAGCGGATACGCAGTATTTT

D: TRBD2
V: TRBV28
size: .
J: TRBJ2-7
CDR3: CASSLGGYEQYF
DNA: TGTGCCAGCAGTTTGGGGGGGTACGAGCAGTACTTC

D: TRBD1
V: TRBV11-2
size: .
J: TRBJ2-7
CDR3: CASSLGAGGRYEQYF
DNA: TGTGCCAGCAGCTTAGGAGCAGGGGGCAGGTACGAGCAGTACTTC

D: TRBD1
V: TRBV6-1
size: .
J: TRBJ2-7
CDR3: CASSDTGAYEQYF
DNA: TGTGCCAGCAGTGATACAGGGGCCTACGAGCAGTACTTC

D: .
V: TRBV30
size: .
J: TRBJ1-1
CDR3: CACDRRTEAFF
DNA: TGTGCCTGTGACAGAAGGACTGAAGCTTTCTTT

D: .
V: TRBV27
size: .
J: TRBJ2-5
CDR3: CASSAWRDQETQYF
DNA: TGTGCCAGCAGTGCCTGGAGGGATCAAGAGACCCAGTACTTC

D: TRBD1
V: TRBV19
size: .
J: TRBJ2-7
CDR3: CASRLGTGDYEQYF
DNA: TGTGCCAGCCGACTAGGGACAGGTGATTACGAGCAGTACTTC

D: TRBD2
V: TRBV10-1
size: once
J: TRBJ2-1
CDR3: CASSESLSSGGYYNEQFF
DNA: TGCGCCAGCAGTGAGTCGTTGTCTAGCGGGGGCTATTACAATGAGCAGTTCTTC

D: .
V: TRBV7-8
size: .
J: TRBJ2-7
CDR3: CASSFEGFGYEQYF
DNA: TGTGCCAGCAGCTTCGAGGGTTTTGGCTACGAGCAGTACTTC

D: .
V: TRBV10-1
size: few
J: TRBJ1-3
CDR3: CARETGPLGNTIYF
DNA: TGCGCCAGGGAGACAGGACCCCTCGGGAACACCATATATTTT

D: .
V: TRBV9
size: .
J: TRBJ2-3
CDR3: CASSVGGLETDTQYF
DNA: TGTGCCAGCAGCGTAGGGGGACTTGAAACAGATACGCAGTATTTT

D: .
V: TRBV19
size: .
J: TRBJ2-7
CDR3: CASSIRGGEPYEQYF
DNA: TGTGCCAGTAGTATCCGAGGAGGCGAACCCTACGAGCAGTACTTC

D: TRBD1
V: TRBV5-4
size: .
J: TRBJ2-5
CDR3: CASSSDRGRETQYF
DNA: TGTGCCAGCAGCTCGGACAGGGGCAGGGAGACCCAGTACTTC

D: TRBD2
V: TRBV6-1
size: few
J: TRBJ2-5
CDR3: CASGTSGGVETQYF
DNA: TGTGCCAGCGGGACTAGCGGGGGGGTGGAGACCCAGTACTTC

D: TRBD1
V: TRBV6-5
size: .
J: TRBJ2-5
CDR3: CASSRRDRGKETQYF
DNA: TGTGCCAGCAGTCGCCGGGACAGGGGGAAAGAGACCCAGTACTTC

D: .
V: TRBV28
size: .
J: TRBJ2-5
CDR3: CASSFTTGGGETQYF
DNA: TGTGCCAGCAGTTTCACCACGGGGGGCGGGGAGACCCAGTACTTC

D: .
V: TRBV14
size: .
J: TRBJ2-7
CDR3: CASAPLDGGAYEQYF
DNA: TGTGCCAGCGCCCCCCTGGACGGGGGTGCCTACGAGCAGTACTTC

D: TRBD1
V: TRBV29-1
size: .
J: TRBJ2-1
CDR3: CSVESPDRESYNEQFF
DNA: TGCAGCGTTGAATCGCCGGACAGGGAGTCCTACAATGAGCAGTTCTTC

D: TRBD1
V: TRBV7-2
size: .
J: TRBJ2-5
CDR3: CASSTRDRGPLETQYF
DNA: TGTGCCAGCAGCACGAGGGACAGGGGGCCCTTGGAGACCCAGTACTTC

D: TRBD2
V: TRBV28
size: .
J: TRBJ2-3
CDR3: CASSQGTSGTTDTQYF
DNA: TGTGCCAGCAGTCAGGGGACTAGCGGAACCACAGATACGCAGTATTTT

D: TRBD1
V: TRBV29-1
size: .
J: TRBJ1-2
CDR3: CSVAPRRAGGGGYTF
DNA: TGCAGCGTCGCCCCCCGCCGGGCAGGGGGCGGAGGCTACACCTTC

D: .
V: TRBV27
size: .
J: TRBJ2-1
CDR3: CASSLEDYYNEQFF
DNA: TGTGCCAGCTCCCTGGAGGACTACTACAATGAGCAGTTCTTC

D: .
V: TRBV5-1
size: .
J: TRBJ2-1
CDR3: CASSQDSLEQFF
DNA: TGCGCCAGCAGCCAGGACAGTCTTGAGCAGTTCTTC

D: TRBD2
V: TRBV5-1
size: .
J: TRBJ2-2
CDR3: CASSLGLAIAAGELFF
DNA: TGCGCCAGCAGCTTGGGACTAGCGATTGCGGCCGGGGAGCTGTTTTTT

D: TRBD1
V: TRBV2
size: .
J: TRBJ1-5
CDR3: CASATGGSNQPQHF
DNA: TGTGCCAGCGCGACAGGGGGCTCCAATCAGCCCCAGCATTTT

D: .
V: TRBV7-9
size: few
J: TRBJ2-1
CDR3: CASSLPGAKGDEQFF
DNA: TGTGCCAGCAGCTTACCCGGAGCCAAAGGCGATGAGCAGTTCTTC

D: .
V: TRBV10-1
size: .
J: TRBJ1-1
CDR3: CASSKSPDKVNTEAFF
DNA: TGCGCCAGCTCCAAATCCCCGGACAAAGTGAACACTGAAGCTTTCTTT

D: TRBD1
V: TRBV7-9
size: .
J: TRBJ2-7
CDR3: CASSLPGQGDYEQYF
DNA: TGTGCCAGCAGCTTACCGGGACAGGGGGACTACGAGCAGTACTTC

D: .
V: TRBV27
size: .
J: TRBJ2-1
CDR3: CASSLRGAPFWEQFF
DNA: TGTGCCAGCAGTTTACGGGGGGCCCCCTTCTGGGAGCAGTTCTTC

D: .
V: TRBV5-4
size: few
J: TRBJ1-3
CDR3: CASSGGSSGNTIYF
DNA: TGTGCCAGCAGCGGCGGGAGCTCTGGAAACACCATATATTTT

D: TRBD1
V: TRBV6-1
size: .
J: TRBJ1-6
CDR3: CASTDRGGSPLHF
DNA: TGTGCCAGCACGGACAGGGGGGGTTCACCCCTCCACTTT

D: TRBD2
V: TRBV28
size: few
J: TRBJ2-1
CDR3: CASSPLAGVSNEQFF
DNA: TGTGCCAGCAGCCCTCTAGCGGGAGTATCTAATGAGCAGTTCTTC

D: TRBD1
V: TRBV4-1
size: few
J: TRBJ2-3
CDR3: CASSHPQGDTQYF
DNA: TGCGCCAGCAGCCATCCACAGGGGGATACGCAGTATTTT

D: TRBD2
V: TRBV11-2
size: .
J: TRBJ2-7
CDR3: CASSLASWEGTGEQYF
DNA: TGTGCCAGCAGCTTAGCCAGTTGGGAGGGGACGGGAGAGCAGTACTTC

D: .
V: TRBV2
size: .
J: TRBJ1-2
CDR3: CAIQARQLDGYTF
DNA: TGTGCCATACAGGCCCGCCAACTGGATGGCTACACCTTC

D: .
V: TRBV11-2
size: .
J: TRBJ2-1
CDR3: CASSLDYGLAEQFF
DNA: TGTGCCAGCAGCTTAGATTACGGGCTAGCCGAGCAGTTCTTC

D: .
V: TRBV9
size: .
J: TRBJ2-1
CDR3: CASSVVAGWGDEQFF
DNA: TGTGCCAGCAGCGTAGTTGCAGGGTGGGGTGATGAGCAGTTCTTC

D: .
V: TRBV19
size: once
J: TRBJ1-1
CDR3: CASSQGNTEAFF
DNA: TGTGCCAGTAGTCAGGGGAACACTGAAGCTTTCTTT

D: TRBD1
V: TRBV10-3
size: .
J: TRBJ2-1
CDR3: CAIRVTGGDGSSYNEQFF
DNA: TGTGCCATCAGGGTCACAGGGGGCGACGGAAGCTCCTACAATGAGCAGTTCTTC

D: TRBD2
V: TRBV4-1
size: .
J: TRBJ2-1
CDR3: CASSQEPGLGYEQFF
DNA: TGCGCCAGCAGCCAAGAACCGGGACTAGGCTATGAGCAGTTCTTC

D: .
V: TRBV6-5
size: once
J: TRBJ2-1
CDR3: CASSYSSEQFF
DNA: TGTGCCAGCAGTTACTCATCGGAGCAGTTCTTC

D: TRBD2
V: TRBV15
size: once
J: TRBJ2-1
CDR3: CATSRVGGGPNEQFF
DNA: TGTGCCACCAGCAGAGTGGGCGGGGGACCGAATGAGCAGTTCTTC

D: .
V: TRBV7-9
size: .
J: TRBJ1-2
CDR3: CASSLGSYGYTF
DNA: TGTGCCAGCAGCTTGGGGAGCTATGGCTACACCTTC

D: TRBD1
V: TRBV5-1
size: .
J: TRBJ2-7
CDR3: CASSTGQGAGEQYF
DNA: TGCGCCAGCAGCACGGGACAGGGGGCAGGGGAGCAGTACTTC

D: TRBD2
V: TRBV6-1
size: few
J: TRBJ2-3
CDR3: CASSELAGGPDTQYF
DNA: TGTGCCAGCAGTGAACTAGCGGGGGGGCCAGATACGCAGTATTTT

D: .
V: TRBV28
size: .
J: TRBJ1-6
CDR3: CASRTGLSSYNSPLHF
DNA: TGTGCCAGCAGGACGGGATTGAGCTCCTATAATTCACCCCTCCACTTT

D: TRBD1
V: TRBV28
size: .
J: TRBJ1-5
CDR3: CASSSRGSNQPQHF
DNA: TGTGCCAGCAGTTCCAGGGGGAGCAATCAGCCCCAGCATTTT

D: TRBD2
V: TRBV29-1
size: .
J: TRBJ2-3
CDR3: CSVGGLADAVDTQYF
DNA: TGCAGCGTTGGTGGACTAGCCGACGCGGTAGATACGCAGTATTTT

D: TRBD2
V: TRBV7-6
size: .
J: TRBJ2-7
CDR3: CASSFGGGSYEQYF
DNA: TGTGCCAGCAGCTTCGGGGGGGGATCCTACGAGCAGTACTTC

D: .
V: TRBV28
size: .
J: TRBJ2-7
CDR3: CASSLGAGSYEQYF
DNA: TGTGCCAGCAGTTTAGGGGCAGGGTCCTACGAGCAGTACTTC

D: TRBD1
V: TRBV9
size: .
J: TRBJ1-2
CDR3: CASSSMTGENYGYTF
DNA: TGTGCCAGCAGCTCCATGACAGGGGAGAACTATGGCTACACCTTC

D: .
V: TRBV19
size: .
J: TRBJ2-3
CDR3: CASSPSADTQYF
DNA: TGTGCCAGTAGTCCTAGCGCAGATACGCAGTATTTT

D: .
V: TRBV19
size: .
J: TRBJ1-6
CDR3: CASNFGQNYNSPLHF
DNA: TGTGCCAGTAACTTCGGACAGAACTATAATTCACCCCTCCACTTT

D: .
V: TRBV12-5
size: .
J: TRBJ1-4
CDR3: CASGTYPGSVWVEKLFF
DNA: TGTGCTAGTGGTACCTATCCCGGGAGTGTTTGGGTGGAAAAACTGTTTTTT